Below, one T cell receptor beta chain is given with its context. Its cognate antigen has yet to be identified. The sample holds no much larger clone one base away, and base qualities are not on file. TCRbeta CDR3 regions were amplified from genomic DNA using the immunoSEQ Assay, a bias-controlled multiplex PCR. For the original study's pipeline: The number of nucleated cells in each sample was estimated from the amplification of reference gene primers within the assay. To quantify the absolute abundance of each unique TCRbeta CDR3 rearrangement, sequence reads were collapsed and filtered. For each sample, productive Simpson clonality was calculated as the square root of Simpson's diversity index across productive rearrangements. As stored in TCRdb, this immuneACCESS dataset retains in-frame rearrangements with V and J assigned. A fraction of the clones does not appear; measured against another copy, unresolved V genes explain less than half of the discrepancy, and the remainder lacks a known reason. The V and J calls and clone size come from that table; D and trimming were worked out from the DNA. Within this sample are 400,000 to 500,000 clones, with about 88% of them counted one time only. The ten largest clones represent less than 1.5% of the sample.

The data originate from a study of blood T cell repertoires in COVID-19 (dated by TCRdb to about 2020). With regard to the full study: Samples from collaborators originated in the United States, Italy and Spain and spanned both the acute and convalescent phases of COVID-19. The prospective study material was composed of cDNA or gDNA derived from T cells, B-cell-depleted T cells, or PBMCs. The dataset comprised deeply sampled blood TCRbeta repertoires from subjects exposed to, actively infected with, or recovered from COVID-19. A freely available public database, intended as a resource for researchers studying the immune response to SARS-CoV-2, is where the repertoires were released. Samples came from the ongoing ImmuneRACE study (first 160 participants) plus 1,254 subjects from 6 global collaborators. Sample metadata almost always included a de-identified subject ID, COVID-19 status, age in years and sex. HLA class I and class II types, where available, came from metadata supplied by the sample provider rather than from assay-based typing. The research as a whole found: The amount of clinical and demographic metadata varied by source and participant and was provided uncurated.

Its CDR3 holds 15 amino acids, cysteine through phenylalanine. CDR3 DNA is the only sequence kept; it has 45 bases, read in frame from the first base. Via the germline V gene (reference sequence), CDR1 is SGHNT and CDR2 YYREEE. V is shortened by 0 bases, J by 1 base, and the region joining them spans 9 bases. Enrolling through a virtual design, the prospective study's participants ranged in age from roughly 18 to 90 years and lived across approximately 25 United States geographic areas. To assign participants to cohorts, the prospective study relied on clinical history that participants themselves reported in a screening survey and a study questionnaire. Exposed participants had been in contact with someone with a PCR-confirmed or clinician-diagnosed COVID-19 case within 2 weeks of study entry. In the prospective study, mobile phlebotomists collected whole blood, serum and a nasopharyngeal or oropharyngeal swab from each participant. Participants in the prospective study had the option to provide additional blood draws and questionnaires over an approximately 2-month period. Blood samples from the prospective study were shipped frozen or at room temperature prior to DNA extraction.

What was sequenced was PBMCs or T cells enriched from blood (not recorded which). The chain links TRBV5-4 with TRBJ2-3, with no confidently assigned D gene. This TCR derives from a woman in her late teens or twenties who had been exposed to COVID-19. The nucleotide sequence is given as TGTGCCAGCAGCTTGGCCATAGTGGGCACAGATACGCAGTATTTT. Its translation is CASSLAIVGTDTQYF.